These T cell receptor beta chains were read from a single sample in a study of technical replicates of blood from a handful of donors. TCRdb's copy holds only in-frame clones and misses some; the assay was immunoSEQ multiplex PCR. The data show approximately 82,000 clones, 85% to 95% seen once. Sequencing used T cells isolated from PBMCs. The source of these receptors is a human donor in good health. Both conserved end residues are part of each CDR3. The D gene is left open where the match is weak. Size values are once, few and many counts, or a class for expanded clones, and some rows have none.

d_call: TRBD1
clone_size: .
v_call: TRBV7-3
j_call: TRBJ2-1
cdr3_length: 13
cdr3_aa: CASSSTGGNEQFF
cdr3_nt: TGTGCCAGCAGCTCCACAGGGGGCAATGAGCAGTTCTTC

d_call: .
clone_size: .
v_call: TRBV5-4
j_call: TRBJ2-1
cdr3_length: 14
cdr3_aa: CASSLRLEYNEQFF
cdr3_nt: TGTGCCAGCAGCTTGCGGCTAGAATACAATGAGCAGTTCTTC

d_call: .
clone_size: .
v_call: TRBV5-1
j_call: TRBJ1-2
cdr3_length: 14
cdr3_aa: CASSLLGEDYGYTF
cdr3_nt: TGCGCCAGCAGCTTGTTAGGGGAGGACTATGGCTACACCTTC

d_call: .
clone_size: .
v_call: TRBV11-3
j_call: TRBJ2-7
cdr3_length: 13
cdr3_aa: CASSLVETVEQYF
cdr3_nt: TGTGCCAGCAGCTTAGTTGAAACGGTCGAGCAGTACTTC

d_call: TRBD2
clone_size: .
v_call: TRBV4-2
j_call: TRBJ2-1
cdr3_length: 18
cdr3_aa: CASSQDIWTSGADNEQFF
cdr3_nt: TGTGCCAGCAGCCAAGATATTTGGACTAGCGGGGCCGACAATGAGCAGTTCTTC

d_call: .
clone_size: .
v_call: TRBV30
j_call: TRBJ1-5
cdr3_length: 15
cdr3_aa: CASGEQGFGNQPQHF
cdr3_nt: TGTGCCTCCGGAGAGCAGGGTTTTGGCAATCAGCCCCAGCATTTT

d_call: TRBD1
clone_size: .
v_call: TRBV10-3
j_call: TRBJ1-4
cdr3_length: 14
cdr3_aa: CASRTGESNEKLFF
cdr3_nt: TGTGCCAGCCGAACAGGGGAATCGAATGAAAAACTGTTTTTT

d_call: TRBD2
clone_size: .
v_call: TRBV28
j_call: TRBJ2-3
cdr3_length: 17
cdr3_aa: CASSLGVGAGDRDTQYF
cdr3_nt: TGTGCCAGCAGTTTAGGGGTCGGAGCGGGAGATAGAGATACGCAGTATTTT

d_call: .
clone_size: .
v_call: TRBV25-1
j_call: TRBJ1-2
cdr3_length: 15
cdr3_aa: CASSDSSQEPNGYTF
cdr3_nt: TGTGCCAGCAGTGACTCTTCACAGGAACCCAATGGCTACACCTTC

d_call: .
clone_size: .
v_call: TRBV6-1
j_call: TRBJ1-5
cdr3_length: 15
cdr3_aa: CASLLYNGRNQPQHF
cdr3_nt: TGTGCCAGCTTACTATACAATGGGAGAAATCAGCCCCAGCATTTT

d_call: .
clone_size: few
v_call: TRBV25-1
j_call: TRBJ1-1
cdr3_length: 13
cdr3_aa: CASSLALNTEAFF
cdr3_nt: TGTGCCAGCAGCCTGGCCTTGAACACTGAAGCTTTCTTT

d_call: .
clone_size: .
v_call: TRBV9
j_call: TRBJ2-3
cdr3_length: 15
cdr3_aa: CASSVGGTDTDTQYF
cdr3_nt: TGTGCCAGCAGCGTAGGCGGGACGGACACAGATACGCAGTATTTT

d_call: .
clone_size: .
v_call: TRBV18
j_call: TRBJ2-7
cdr3_length: 16
cdr3_aa: CASSPIGTGGTYEQYF
cdr3_nt: TGTGCCAGCTCACCAATCGGCACCGGAGGGACCTACGAGCAGTACTTC

d_call: .
clone_size: .
v_call: TRBV27
j_call: TRBJ2-3
cdr3_length: 18
cdr3_aa: CASSLRVLRAAPEGTQYF
cdr3_nt: TGTGCCAGCAGTTTAAGGGTGCTGCGGGCAGCCCCAGAGGGCACGCAGTATTTT

d_call: .
clone_size: .
v_call: TRBV28
j_call: TRBJ1-2
cdr3_length: 12
cdr3_aa: CASSRQVYGYTF
cdr3_nt: TGTGCCAGCAGTCGACAGGTCTATGGCTACACCTTC

d_call: TRBD1
clone_size: .
v_call: TRBV19
j_call: TRBJ1-2
cdr3_length: 14
cdr3_aa: CASSATGGVHGYTF
cdr3_nt: TGTGCCAGTAGTGCAACAGGGGGTGTGCATGGCTACACCTTC

d_call: .
clone_size: .
v_call: TRBV28
j_call: TRBJ1-2
cdr3_length: 13
cdr3_aa: CASRSLFVNGYTF
cdr3_nt: TGTGCCAGCAGATCCCTATTCGTTAATGGCTACACCTTC

d_call: TRBD1
clone_size: .
v_call: TRBV6-6
j_call: TRBJ1-5
cdr3_length: 13
cdr3_aa: CASTGQGYQPQHF
cdr3_nt: TGTGCCAGCACCGGACAGGGGTATCAGCCCCAGCATTTT

d_call: TRBD1
clone_size: .
v_call: TRBV4-1
j_call: TRBJ2-6
cdr3_length: 18
cdr3_aa: CASSLKTGKGSGANVLTF
cdr3_nt: TGCGCCAGCAGCCTAAAGACAGGGAAGGGCTCTGGGGCCAACGTCCTGACTTTC

d_call: TRBD1
clone_size: .
v_call: TRBV5-1
j_call: TRBJ1-2
cdr3_length: 15
cdr3_aa: CASSPGQSLRHGYTF
cdr3_nt: TGCGCCAGCAGCCCGGGACAGTCTCTGAGGCATGGCTACACCTTC

d_call: .
clone_size: .
v_call: TRBV7-2
j_call: TRBJ2-7
cdr3_length: 13
cdr3_aa: CASTPQGGYEQYF
cdr3_nt: TGTGCCAGCACACCACAGGGCGGGTACGAGCAGTACTTC

d_call: .
clone_size: .
v_call: TRBV27
j_call: TRBJ1-1
cdr3_length: 14
cdr3_aa: CASSLDRSTGEPFF
cdr3_nt: TGTGCCAGCAGTTTAGATAGGTCTACCGGGGAGCCTTTCTTT

d_call: .
clone_size: .
v_call: TRBV5-4
j_call: TRBJ2-7
cdr3_length: 11
cdr3_aa: CASSTGTTQYF
cdr3_nt: TGTGCCAGCAGTACTGGGACAACTCAGTACTTC

d_call: .
clone_size: .
v_call: TRBV6-5
j_call: TRBJ2-7
cdr3_length: 14
cdr3_aa: CASSYSQERYEQYF
cdr3_nt: TGTGCCAGCAGTTACTCACAGGAAAGATACGAGCAGTACTTC

d_call: .
clone_size: .
v_call: TRBV6-6
j_call: TRBJ2-6
cdr3_length: 15
cdr3_aa: CASSITGSGANVLTF
cdr3_nt: TGTGCCAGCAGCATAACAGGCTCCGGGGCCAACGTCCTGACTTTC

d_call: TRBD2
clone_size: .
v_call: TRBV13
j_call: TRBJ2-1
cdr3_length: 19
cdr3_aa: CASSPGLAGAIRGRYEQFF
cdr3_nt: TGTGCCAGCAGCCCAGGACTAGCGGGAGCCATACGGGGGAGATATGAGCAGTTCTTC

d_call: TRBD1
clone_size: once
v_call: TRBV19
j_call: TRBJ2-1
cdr3_length: 16
cdr3_aa: CASSNSRDRAYNEQFF
cdr3_nt: TGTGCCAGTAGTAATTCCCGGGACAGGGCCTACAATGAGCAGTTCTTC

d_call: .
clone_size: .
v_call: TRBV6-6
j_call: TRBJ2-2
cdr3_length: 16
cdr3_aa: CASSSNHHGLAGELFF
cdr3_nt: TGTGCCAGCAGCTCCAACCATCATGGACTGGCCGGGGAGCTGTTTTTT

d_call: TRBD1
clone_size: .
v_call: TRBV11-3
j_call: TRBJ1-1
cdr3_length: 13
cdr3_aa: CASSQGVNTEAFF
cdr3_nt: TGTGCCAGCAGCCAGGGGGTGAACACTGAAGCTTTCTTT

d_call: .
clone_size: .
v_call: TRBV23-1
j_call: TRBJ1-5
cdr3_length: 13
cdr3_aa: CASSQWTDQPQHF
cdr3_nt: TGCGCCAGCAGTCAATGGACAGATCAGCCCCAGCATTTT

d_call: .
clone_size: .
v_call: TRBV18
j_call: TRBJ2-7
cdr3_length: 14
cdr3_aa: CASSPEQVYYEQYF
cdr3_nt: TGTGCCAGCTCACCGGAACAGGTGTACTACGAGCAGTACTTC

d_call: .
clone_size: once
v_call: TRBV6-1
j_call: TRBJ1-5
cdr3_length: 14
cdr3_aa: CASSKTGINQPQHF
cdr3_nt: TGTGCCAGCAGTAAGACAGGTATCAATCAGCCCCAGCATTTT

d_call: TRBD2
clone_size: .
v_call: TRBV19
j_call: TRBJ2-7
cdr3_length: 15
cdr3_aa: CASSTLAGGSYEQYF
cdr3_nt: TGTGCCAGTAGTACATTAGCGGGGGGATCCTACGAGCAGTACTTC

d_call: .
clone_size: .
v_call: TRBV4-2
j_call: TRBJ2-6
cdr3_length: 17
cdr3_aa: CASSQFLQRAGANVLTF
cdr3_nt: TGTGCCAGCAGCCAATTCCTACAGAGGGCTGGGGCCAACGTCCTGACTTTC

d_call: .
clone_size: .
v_call: TRBV5-4
j_call: TRBJ1-1
cdr3_length: 15
cdr3_aa: CASSLRAGSNTEAFF
cdr3_nt: TGTGCCAGCAGCTTGCGGGCAGGGTCGAACACTGAAGCTTTCTTT

d_call: .
clone_size: .
v_call: TRBV5-4
j_call: TRBJ1-5
cdr3_length: 15
cdr3_aa: CASSFDGNSNQPQHF
cdr3_nt: TGTGCCAGCAGCTTCGACGGGAATAGCAATCAGCCCCAGCATTTT

d_call: TRBD2
clone_size: .
v_call: TRBV5-8
j_call: TRBJ2-3
cdr3_length: 16
cdr3_aa: CASSLGGLAGEDTQYF
cdr3_nt: TGTGCCAGCAGCTTGGGGGGGCTAGCGGGGGAAGATACGCAGTATTTT

d_call: .
clone_size: .
v_call: TRBV6-4
j_call: TRBJ1-3
cdr3_length: 20
cdr3_aa: CASSRRVEIGRSLSGNTIYF
cdr3_nt: TGTGCCAGCAGCCGGAGAGTGGAAATCGGTAGATCTCTCTCTGGAAACACCATATATTTT

d_call: TRBD1
clone_size: .
v_call: TRBV5-1
j_call: TRBJ2-3
cdr3_length: 14
cdr3_aa: CASMPGQGTDTQYF
cdr3_nt: TGCGCCAGTATGCCGGGACAGGGGACAGATACGCAGTATTTT

d_call: .
clone_size: .
v_call: TRBV18
j_call: TRBJ1-4
cdr3_length: 13
cdr3_aa: CASSPTTNEKLFF
cdr3_nt: TGTGCCAGCTCACCCACAACTAATGAAAAACTGTTTTTT

d_call: .
clone_size: .
v_call: TRBV5-1
j_call: TRBJ2-5
cdr3_length: 12
cdr3_aa: CASSLSYETQYF
cdr3_nt: TGCGCCAGCAGCTTGAGCTACGAGACCCAGTACTTC

d_call: TRBD1
clone_size: .
v_call: TRBV5-1
j_call: TRBJ2-3
cdr3_length: 14
cdr3_aa: CASSLRGPLDTQYF
cdr3_nt: TGCGCCAGCAGCTTGAGGGGGCCTTTAGATACGCAGTATTTT

d_call: .
clone_size: .
v_call: TRBV5-4
j_call: TRBJ2-7
cdr3_length: 15
cdr3_aa: CASSLPRGTTYEQYF
cdr3_nt: TGTGCCAGCAGCCTGCCCCGGGGGACGACCTACGAGCAGTACTTC

d_call: .
clone_size: .
v_call: TRBV4-1
j_call: TRBJ1-2
cdr3_length: 15
cdr3_aa: CASSQETPGLYGYTF
cdr3_nt: TGCGCCAGCAGCCAAGAGACGCCAGGGCTCTATGGCTACACCTTC

d_call: TRBD1
clone_size: .
v_call: TRBV5-1
j_call: TRBJ2-2
cdr3_length: 13
cdr3_aa: CASRQGGTGELFF
cdr3_nt: TGCGCCAGCAGACAGGGGGGCACCGGGGAGCTGTTTTTT

d_call: .
clone_size: once
v_call: TRBV7-9
j_call: TRBJ1-1
cdr3_length: 13
cdr3_aa: CASLRGGNTEAFF
cdr3_nt: TGTGCCAGTTTACGGGGAGGGAACACTGAAGCTTTCTTT

d_call: TRBD2
clone_size: .
v_call: TRBV19
j_call: TRBJ2-3
cdr3_length: 17
cdr3_aa: CASSVGTSGRSTDTQYF
cdr3_nt: TGTGCCAGTAGTGTTGGGACTAGCGGGAGGAGCACAGATACGCAGTATTTT

d_call: .
clone_size: once
v_call: TRBV21-1
j_call: TRBJ2-7
cdr3_length: 13
cdr3_aa: CATGTGRCYEQYF
cdr3_nt: TGTGCCACCGGGACAGGGAGGTGCTACGAGCAGTACTTC

d_call: TRBD1
clone_size: .
v_call: TRBV4-1
j_call: TRBJ1-2
cdr3_length: 18
cdr3_aa: CASSQADVGTAFGGGYTF
cdr3_nt: TGCGCCAGCAGCCAAGCAGACGTTGGGACAGCCTTTGGGGGAGGCTACACCTTC

d_call: TRBD1
clone_size: .
v_call: TRBV7-9
j_call: TRBJ2-1
cdr3_length: 15
cdr3_aa: CASSQTGDPYNEQFF
cdr3_nt: TGTGCCAGCAGCCAAACAGGGGACCCCTACAATGAGCAGTTCTTC

d_call: .
clone_size: .
v_call: TRBV19
j_call: TRBJ1-2
cdr3_length: 14
cdr3_aa: CASSKRQGSPGYTF
cdr3_nt: TGTGCCAGTAGTAAGAGGCAGGGCTCACCTGGCTACACCTTC

d_call: TRBD2
clone_size: .
v_call: TRBV4-1
j_call: TRBJ2-3
cdr3_length: 19
cdr3_aa: CASSQGPTSGRARTDTQYF
cdr3_nt: TGCGCCAGCAGCCAAGGACCAACTAGCGGGAGGGCCCGCACAGATACGCAGTATTTT

d_call: .
clone_size: .
v_call: TRBV29-1
j_call: TRBJ1-1
cdr3_length: 11
cdr3_aa: CSVNMNTEAFF
cdr3_nt: TGCAGCGTTAACATGAACACTGAAGCTTTCTTT